This T cell receptor beta chain was captured in a study of blood T cell repertoires in COVID-19. In the original analysis: Reference gene primer amplification yielded estimated nucleated cell counts. Clones were sequenced by immunoSEQ multiplex PCR, and TCRdb holds only the in-frame ones, with some missing. The V and J calls and clone size are taken from that table; D and trimming were inferred from the DNA. The table lists 95,000 to 150,000 clones, 85% to 90% of them singletons. The CDR3 consists of 14 residues. Trimming stripped 0 bases from V and 1 base from J, with 7 bases between. Germline CDR1 reads SGHRS; CDR2 reads YFSETQ.

This chain connects TRBV5-1 to TRBJ1-1, with unresolved D. Sequences were obtained from peripheral blood. The TCR sequence derives from a woman aged 45-59 years with active or convalescent COVID-19. CDR3 DNA: TGCGCCAGCAGCTTGGCCGCGCGGAACACTGAAGCTTTCTTT. Amino acids: CASSLAARNTEAFF.